This T cell receptor beta chain was recorded in a study of blood T cells in healthy people across ages. No fewer than 6 million PBMCs went into each sample. General study findings and limits: The unknown donor CMV status may have confounded expanded clonotype changes.

Germline CDR1 and CDR2: DFQATT and SNEGSKA (reference sequence). There are 12 residues in the CDR3. Then a second PCR, running about 7 to 11 cycles, was carried out with a sample-barcoded 5' primer and a J-beta primer mix. MiXCR was run by TCRdb on the 5' RACE reads, yielding one entry per CDR3 protein. This table has roughly 2 million distinct CDR3 sequences, approximately 50% appearing once. A word on this clonotype: Its antigen is not identified. A junction end diverges from the germline sequence, so it may reflect a read error.

The TCR sequence derives from a woman aged 40-49 years in good health. Sequences were obtained from blood. The chain carries TRBV20-1 and TRBJ2-1; D not certain. CDR3 in DNA: TGTAGTGCCCCCCCTGGGCCCTACGAGCAGTTCTTC. Translated, it gives CSAPPGPYEQFF.